These 13 T cell receptor beta chains came from one sample sequenced in a study of T cells in Graves' hyperthyroidism and ophthalmopathy (dated by TCRdb to between 2019 and 2020). The method was multiplex PCR. For sequencing, an Illumina HiSeq 2000 was employed. Amplification of TCR beta CDR3 regions was carried out from RNA transcripts. The TCR CDR3 was subjected to a first round of RT-PCR using the HTBI primer set and the Qiagen OneStep RT-PCR kit. Through fastp at Q25 and MiXCR, TCRdb rebuilt clones from the public reads, retaining in-frame beta chains. Each CDR3 protein appears once, grouped with its most common genes and DNA. Recorded for this sample are over 650,000 distinct CDR3 sequences; nearly 45% of them occurred a single time. The top ten constitute about 7.2% of the sample. Sequenced material: peripheral blood or thyroid tissue (not recorded which). The receptors shown here come from an adult man with Graves' disease, either hyperthyroidism or ophthalmopathy (not recorded which).

The chain joins TRBV7-8 to TRBJ2-7; TRBD1 agrees at 7 bases. With V trimmed by 6 bases and J by 4 bases, 6 bases remained unmatched. Germline V gives CDR1 SGHVS, CDR2 FQNEAQ. This CDR3 is 13 amino acids long. This CDR3 reads CASRPRGLYEQYF. In DNA form, the CDR3 reads TGTGCCAGCAGGCCCAGGGGGTTGTACGAGCAGTACTTC.

The rearrangement uses TRBV20-1 and TRBJ2-7; 7 bases agree with TRBD1. CDR3 length equals 14 residues. V was pared by 6 bases and J by 3 bases, with 11 bases of the junction left unmatched. From germline, CDR1 is DFQATT and CDR2 SNEGSKA (reference sequence). In DNA, the CDR3 is TGCAGTGCCACCGACAGGGCCCTTGTCTACGAGCAGTACTTC. The encoded protein is CSATDRALVYEQYF.

A single count supports this clonotype. This rearrangement joins TRBV20-1 to TRBJ2-2; D possibly uses TRBD1 or TRBD2 (6 bases each). The ends were cut back, 2 bases at V and 1 base at J, with 14 bases in the middle. CDR1 is DFQATT, CDR2 SNEGSKA, per germline (reference sequence). The CDR3 has 16 amino acids. This CDR3 reads CSARPGGGKNTGELFF. CDR3 nucleotides: TGCAGTGCTAGACCCGGGGGCGGGAAGAACACCGGGGAGCTGTTTTTT.

The chain joins TRBV5-1 to TRBJ2-2, with D uncertain. The CDR3 length is 15 residues. The ends were cut back, 4 bases at V and 1 base at J, with 11 bases in the middle. Germline CDR1 reads SGHRS; CDR2 reads YFSETQ. The chain's CDR3 is CASSPGGRNTGELFF. The DNA for the CDR3 is TGCGCCAGCAGCCCAGGCGGCAGGAACACCGGGGAGCTGTTTTTT.

This clonotype was seen repeatedly, ten times or more. The chain is built from TRBV25-1 and TRBJ1-6; D may be TRBD1 (5 bases). V dropped 7 bases and J dropped 7 bases, with 17 bases sitting between them. The CDR3 consists of 15 residues. Germline lookup yields CDR1 MGHDK and CDR2 SYGVNS. The chain's CDR3 is CASTRDAWGNSPLHF. DNA of the CDR3: TGTGCCAGCACCCGGGACGCTTGGGGGAATTCACCCCTCCACTTT.

This clonotype was observed a handful of times. The chain is built from TRBV5-1 and TRBJ1-1, with 8 nucleotides matching TRBD1. This CDR3 has 14 residues. Germline CDR1 reads SGHRS; CDR2 reads YFSETQ. Trimming took 4 bases from V and 4 from J; bases not matched to a gene: 6. The CDR3 DNA follows: TGCGCCAGCAGCACCGGACAGGGAAGCACTGAAGCTTTCTTT. As protein: CASSTGQGSTEAFF. The entire variable domain, with the rest obtained from reference TRBV5-1 and TRBJ1-1, is as follows: KAGVTQTPRYLIKTRGQQVTLSCSPISGHRSVSWYQQTPGQGLQFLFEYFSETQRNKGNFPGRFSGRQFSNSRSEMNVSTLELGDSALYLCASSTGQGSTEAFFGQGTRLTVV.

V and J are TRBV6-6 and TRBJ2-7, with TRBD2 identical over 10 bases. The germline gives CDR1 MNHNY, CDR2 SVGAGI (reference sequence). V trimming: 6 bases; J trimming: 7 bases; junction bases outside the gene matches: 6. The CDR3 has 13 residues. The CDR3 DNA sequence: TGTGCCAGCAGGCCTAGCGGGAGTTCTGAGCAGTACTTC. It specifies CASRPSGSSEQYF.

This clonotype appeared a few times. The chain has TRBV12-3 or TRBV12-4 and TRBJ1-6; D is unclear. Trimming removed 0 bases at V and 8 bases at J, with 11 bases between. This CDR3 is 15 amino acids long. CDR3 region: CASSLAWRLDSPLHF. The CDR3, as DNA: TGTGCCAGCAGTTTAGCATGGAGGTTGGATTCACCCCTCCACTTT.

The J gene is TRBJ1-2, the V gene TRBV7-8; 9 bases agree with TRBD1. CDR3 length equals 15 residues. From germline, CDR1 is SGHVS and CDR2 FQNEAQ. Trimming removed 6 bases from V and 14 bases from J; junction bases left unmatched: 19. This CDR3 is CASSLGQGQGPGGTF. DNA for the CDR3: TGTGCCAGCAGTCTCGGACAGGGACAGGGCCCAGGCGGGACCTTC.

The chain carries TRBV10-3 and TRBJ1-5; 7 bases align to TRBD1. V lost 2 bases and J lost 5; bases outside the gene matches: 6. In germline, CDR1 is ENHRY, CDR2 SYGVKD. The CDR3 runs 15 residues. The CDR3 sequence is CAISEATGMYQPQHF. The CDR3 nucleotides are TGTGCCATCAGTGAGGCGACAGGGATGTATCAGCCCCAGCATTTT.

This clonotype was found many times. The rearrangement joins TRBV7-9 to TRBJ2-7; D uncertain. The CDR3 runs 14 residues. Trimming removed 3 bases from V and 0 bases from J, with 9 bases in between. Per germline, CDR1 SEHNR and CDR2 FQNEAQ (reference sequence). Here the CDR3 DNA reads TGTGCCAGCAGCTTCGTCGCGGACTCCTACGAGCAGTACTTC. This translates into CASSFVADSYEQYF.

The rearrangement links TRBV4-1 to TRBJ2-7; D is ambiguous. V was pared by 1 base and J by 0 bases, with 10 bases between. Germline loops: CDR1 MGHRA, CDR2 YSYEKL. This CDR3 region has 15 residues. In nucleotides, the CDR3 is TGCGCCAGCAGCCAAGTTTGGGCTAGCTCCTACGAGCAGTACTTC. It is translated as CASSQVWASSYEQYF.

This clonotype was picked up one time. J is TRBJ2-7 and V is TRBV6-1; D might be TRBD2 (7 bases). This CDR3 is built from 14 residues. CDR1 MNHNS and CDR2 SASEGT come from the germline V gene. V gave up 6 bases and J gave up 0 bases, with 12 bases separating them. For the CDR3, the DNA is TGTGCCAGCAGAAGGGGGGGGAACTCCTACGAGCAGTACTTC. This sequence encodes CASRRGGNSYEQYF.